The clone carrying this T cell receptor (beta chain) was detected once. Different DNA sequences within this sample yield the same CDR3. The CDR3 spans 13 residues. With 2 bases removed from V and 3 bases from J, the gap between germline ends came to 7 bases. The data were taken from a study of blood T cell repertoires in COVID-19. Study as a whole: Spain, Italy and the United States supplied samples that represented acute and convalescent COVID-19. Sample material is recorded as cDNA or gDNA derived from T cells, B-cell-depleted T cells, or PBMCs.

Original data processing: Amplified reference gene primers provided the basis for estimating nucleated cell counts. Libraries were prepared by immunoSEQ multiplex PCR; TCRdb keeps only in-frame clonotypes and omits some of them. V and J calls plus clone size are reproduced from that table; the DNA served to infer D and trimming. The data contain over 150,000 clones, approximately 80% of them singletons. The sample comprised peripheral blood. This rearrangement joins TRBV12-3 or TRBV12-4 to TRBJ1-2; D is uncertain. The source of this sequence is a woman at least 80 years old with active or convalescent COVID-19. The CDR3 is CASSLTVDYGYTF. The DNA of the CDR3 is TGTGCCAGCAGTTTAACAGTCGACTATGGCTACACCTTC.